Below, 19 T cell receptor beta chains from the same sample are listed, as sequenced in a study of metastatic and nonmetastatic thyroid tumors (dated by TCRdb to the early 2020s). No treatment had been received by any patient before thyroid surgery. Preparation of the library involved PCR. The instrument given in TCRdb is Illumina HiSeq 4000. TCRdb passed the public sequencing reads through fastp at Q25 and MiXCR, retaining productive beta sequences. A total of 30,000 or so clones appear in this sample, about 30% of them only once. Jointly, the top ten make up more than 30% of the sample. Sequences were obtained from blood. The receptor source for this set is a female donor with papillary thyroid cancer or a benign thyroid nodule (not recorded which). Some clones in this sample may be carry-over from other donors' samples.

This clone was detected ten times or more. The chain links TRBV6-4 to TRBJ2-1; 9 nucleotides agree with TRBD2. Per germline, CDR1 MRHNA and CDR2 SNTAGT. Trimming at V came to 0 bases and at J to 6 bases, leaving 0 bases not matched to a gene. The CDR3 covers 14 residues. CDR3: CASSDSREGNEQFF. The CDR3 DNA follows: TGTGCCAGCAGTGACTCGCGGGAGGGCAATGAGCAGTTCTTC.

This clone has at least ten counts. The chain employs TRBV28 and TRBJ1-1, with 9 bases that match TRBD1. V lost 6 bases, J lost 4 bases, and 9 bases stayed unmatched. CDR1 is MDHEN and CDR2 is SYDVKM in the germline V gene. This CDR3 is 15 amino acids long. This CDR3 is CASSLLGTGRTEAFF. The DNA for the CDR3 is TGTGCCAGCAGCTTACTCGGGACAGGGCGCACTGAAGCTTTCTTT.

The chain is built from TRBV12-3 or TRBV12-4 and TRBJ1-3; D may be TRBD1 (5 bases). The CDR3 runs 15 residues. Between the trimmed V and J ends, which lost 1 base and 0 bases, there was a span of 7 bases. CDR3 DNA sequence: TGTGCCAGCAGTTTAGGGACAAACTCTGGAAACACCATATATTTT. This sequence encodes CASSLGTNSGNTIYF.

This clone was counted a single time. This chain links TRBV20-1 with TRBJ2-7; 11 positions agree with TRBD2. With V trimmed by 5 bases and J by 3 bases, 6 bases remained unmatched. Germline V gene data show CDR1 as DFQATT and CDR2 as SNEGSKA (reference sequence). This CDR3 spans 14 amino acids. DNA of the CDR3: TGCAGTGCTTCCCCGCTAGCGGGGGGCTACGAGCAGTACTTC. Translated: CSASPLAGGYEQYF.

The V and J genes are TRBV5-6 and TRBJ2-7, with 12 bases matching TRBD1. J lost 10 bases, V lost 4 bases, and 9 bases had no gene match. This CDR3 comprises 14 residues. Per the germline V gene, CDR1 is SGHDT and CDR2 is YYEEEE. The CDR3: CASSPGQGAPPQYF. The CDR3 region has the DNA TGTGCCAGCAGCCCGGGACAGGGGGCGCCCCCACAGTACTTC.

This clone occurred many times. The V and J genes are TRBV19 and TRBJ2-1; TRBD2 agrees at 10 bases. With V trimmed by 7 bases and J by 7 bases, 10 bases remained unmatched. Germline loops: CDR1 LNHDA, CDR2 SQIVND (reference sequence). This CDR3 has 15 residues. In DNA form, the CDR3 reads TGTGCCAGTACCCACGGGGCTAGCGGGAGTAATGAGCAGTTCTTC. This sequence encodes CASTHGASGSNEQFF.

The chain links TRBV28 to TRBJ2-7, with 8 bases fitting TRBD2. V gave up 8 bases and J gave up 4 bases; unmatched junction bases: 4. CDR3 length: 12 amino acids. CDR1 is MDHEN and CDR2 is SYDVKM in the germline V gene. The DNA of the CDR3 is TGTGCCAGCTTCAGCGGGAGTTACGAGCAGTACTTC. Protein product: CASFSGSYEQYF.

By sample share, this clone is medium-sized. The gene calls are TRBV2 and TRBJ2-7; 9 bases are a match to TRBD2. V trimming: 5 bases; J trimming: 3 bases; junction bases outside the gene matches: 8. The germline gives CDR1 SNHLY, CDR2 FYNNEI. This CDR3 contains 15 residues. CDR3 in amino acids: CASSSRLAALYEQYF. CDR3 nucleotide sequence: TGTGCCAGCAGTTCGAGACTAGCGGCGCTCTACGAGCAGTACTTC.

This clone has a handful of counts. A much bigger clone sits one base away, suggesting this may be a read error. Other DNA sequences in the same sample also yield this CDR3. This chain links TRBV5-1 with TRBJ1-5; a weak D match, TRBD1 (5 bases). The V end was cut by 0 bases, the J end by 4 bases, with 14 bases between. This CDR3 has 16 residues. In germline, CDR1 is SGHRS, CDR2 YFSETQ. The CDR3 DNA reads TGCGCCAGCAGCTTGGGATCGGGGGGAAGTAATCAGCCCCAGCATTTT. Amino acids: CASSLGSGGSNQPQHF.

This clone showed up many times. The chain couples TRBV4-2 to TRBJ2-3; 7 nucleotides match TRBD2. CDR1 is LGHNA, CDR2 YNFKEQ, per germline. Trimming removed 8 bases from V and 2 bases from J; junction bases left unmatched: 4. This CDR3 is 13 amino acids long. This chain's CDR3 is CASQAGATDTQYF. The CDR3 DNA follows: TGTGCCAGCCAGGCGGGAGCCACAGATACGCAGTATTTT.

This clone was observed many times. The chain combines TRBV7-9 with TRBJ2-2; D possibly corresponds to TRBD1 (5 bases). Germline V gene sequence: CDR1 SEHNR, CDR2 FQNEAQ (reference sequence). Trimming shortened V by 5 bases and J by 4 bases, and 14 bases separated the two germline ends. CDR3 length: 15 residues. In DNA form, the CDR3 reads TGTGCCAGCAGCCCTGGAGCAGGGTTCACCGGGGAGCTGTTTTTT. Its translation: CASSPGAGFTGELFF.

About this clone: One junction end does not reproduce the germline sequence, and a read error may be involved. CDR3 sequence: CASSLAPTGIPDAFF. DNA of the CDR3: TGCGCCAGCAGCTTGGCCCCGACGGGGATCCCTGACGCTTTCTTT. The V and J genes are TRBV5-1 and TRBJ1-1, with no clear D. This CDR3 region has 15 residues. Germline-derived CDR1 and CDR2 are SGHRS and YFSETQ.

As for this clone: The junction and the germline gene differ at one end; a read error may be behind it. The chain links TRBV11-2 to TRBJ2-3, with D unresolved. The germline V gene encodes CDR1 SGHAT and CDR2 FQNNGV. This CDR3 is 15 amino acids long. The CDR3 spells CDSSIGVVSTDTKYF. The CDR3 DNA sequence: TGTGACAGCAGCATCGGAGTAGTTAGCACAGATACGAAGTATTTT.

This clone was detected many times. V and J are TRBV24-1 and TRBJ2-5, with D maybe TRBD1 (6 bases). Per germline, CDR1 KGHDR and CDR2 SFDVKD. The V end was cut by 4 bases, the J end by 1 base, with 9 bases between. The CDR3 has 14 amino acids. CDR3 nucleotides: TGTGCCACCAGTGACGGGACATTCCAAGAGACCCAGTACTTC. Protein product: CATSDGTFQETQYF.

This chain uses TRBV7-2 with TRBJ1-6, with D possibly TRBD1 on 6 matching bases. Germline V gene data show CDR1 as SGHTA and CDR2 as FQGNSA. V lost 3 bases, J lost 7 bases, and 13 bases lay in between. This CDR3 is built from 15 residues. The CDR3 bases are TGTGCCAGCAGCTTCCGTGGGGGCACCAATTCACCCCTCCACTTT. Translated, it gives CASSFRGGTNSPLHF.

This chain connects TRBV12-3 or TRBV12-4 to TRBJ2-2; D is ambiguous. This CDR3 region has 14 residues. V was pared by 6 bases and J by 4 bases, with 12 bases between. The chain's CDR3 is CASRFWGSTGELFF. CDR3 DNA: TGTGCCAGCAGGTTTTGGGGTTCCACCGGGGAGCTGTTTTTT.

The sample holds many counts of this clone. The rearrangement joins TRBV27 to TRBJ1-2, with TRBD1 as a possible D gene (6 bases). Germline V gene lookup returns CDR1 MNHEY and CDR2 SMNVEV (reference sequence). This CDR3 is built from 13 residues. The V end was cut by 5 bases, the J end by 8 bases, with 15 bases between. CDR3 in amino acids: CASSLTGYRGYTF. CDR3 DNA sequence: TGTGCCAGCAGTCTAACAGGGTATAGGGGCTACACCTTC.

About this clone: Its ends do not fully match the called genes, so a read error is possible. This chain connects TRBV6-1 to TRBJ1-2; 7 nucleotides align to TRBD1. The CDR3 spans 13 residues. Looked up from germline, CDR1 is MNHNS and CDR2 is SASEGT. CDR3 protein: CASREIQGDGDTF. CDR3 nucleotide sequence: TGTGCGAGCAGGGAAATTCAGGGGGATGGCGACACCTTC.

By share, this clone counts as large. This sequence joins TRBV27 and TRBJ2-3; D might be TRBD1 (5 bases). The V end lost 6 bases, the J end lost 2 bases, and 18 bases lay between the germline ends. This CDR3 has 16 amino acids. Germline loops: CDR1 MNHEY, CDR2 SMNVEV (reference sequence). CDR3 coding DNA: TGTGCCAGCAGCCGCCTCGACAGAAGAACCACAGATACGCAGTATTTT. Its translation is CASSRLDRRTTDTQYF.